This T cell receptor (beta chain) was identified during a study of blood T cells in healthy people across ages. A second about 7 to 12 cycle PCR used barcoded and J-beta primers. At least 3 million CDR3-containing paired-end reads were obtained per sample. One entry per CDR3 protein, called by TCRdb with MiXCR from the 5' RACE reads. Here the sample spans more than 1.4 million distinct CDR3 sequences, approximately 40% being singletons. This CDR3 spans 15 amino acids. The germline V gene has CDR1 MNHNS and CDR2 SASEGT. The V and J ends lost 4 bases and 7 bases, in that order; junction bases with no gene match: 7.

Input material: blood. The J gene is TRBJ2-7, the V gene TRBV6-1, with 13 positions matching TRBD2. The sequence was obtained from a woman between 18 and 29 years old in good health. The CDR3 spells CASSGLAGGHNEQYF. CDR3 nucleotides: TGTGCCAGCAGTGGACTAGCGGGGGGCCACAATGAGCAGTACTTC.